This TCR beta chain comes out of a study of T cell repertoires in cytomegalovirus infection. About the research overall: Recently identified HLA-C-restricted CMV epitopes were used, and well-studied HLA-B-restricted CMV epitopes were used as well. Public TCR beta signatures indicated both CMV infection and matching HLA type. Findings and caveats of the study: HLA-C-restricted CMV clonotypes gave the most frequent clonotype in two of eight donors.

TCRdb re-derived calls from the reads in MiXCR, one entry per CDR3 protein. The repertoire holds fewer than 1,000,000 distinct CDR3 sequences, with roughly 30% as singletons. Points on this clonotype: Its target is unknown.

The sequencing here drew on cultured CD8+ T cells from PBMCs, taken from culture after CMV antigen stimulation. The TCR comes from a human donor in good health (CMV status not recorded). Some clones in this sample may be carry-over from other donors' samples.

The DNA of the CDR3 is TGTGCCAGCTCACCACCATTAAGCCTTAATTCACCCCTCCACTTT. It is translated as CASSPPLSLNSPLHF. V and J are TRBV18 and TRBJ1-6; no clear D gene. Between the trimmed V and J ends, which lost 0 bases and 6 bases, there was a span of 9 bases. CDR3 length: 15 amino acids. From germline, CDR1 is KGHSH and CDR2 LQKENI.